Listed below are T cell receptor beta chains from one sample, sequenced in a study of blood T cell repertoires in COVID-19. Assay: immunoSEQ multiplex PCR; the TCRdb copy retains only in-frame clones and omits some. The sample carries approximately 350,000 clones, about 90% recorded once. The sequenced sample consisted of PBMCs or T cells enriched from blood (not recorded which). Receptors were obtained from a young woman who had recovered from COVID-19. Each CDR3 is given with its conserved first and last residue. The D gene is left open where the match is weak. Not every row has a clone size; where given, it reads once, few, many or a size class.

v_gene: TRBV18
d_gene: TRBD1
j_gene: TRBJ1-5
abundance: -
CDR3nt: TGTGCCAGCTCACCACAAGGACAGGGAGGCCAGCCCCAGCATTTT
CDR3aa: CASSPQGQGGQPQHF

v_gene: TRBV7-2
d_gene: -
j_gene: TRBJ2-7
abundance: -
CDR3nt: TGTGCCAGCAGCCCGTCTAACTCCTACGAGCAGTACTTC
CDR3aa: CASSPSNSYEQYF

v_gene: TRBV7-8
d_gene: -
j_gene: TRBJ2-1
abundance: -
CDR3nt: TGTGCCAGCAGCACATTTCGAGGGGGGGAGATGAATGAGCAGTTCTTC
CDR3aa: CASSTFRGGEMNEQFF

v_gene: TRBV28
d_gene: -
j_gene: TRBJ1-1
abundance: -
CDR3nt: TGTGCCAGCAGTGATCTTCTGGGACAAGGGATGAACACTGAAGCTTTCTTT
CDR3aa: CASSDLLGQGMNTEAFF

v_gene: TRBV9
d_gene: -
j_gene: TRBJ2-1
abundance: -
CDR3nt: TGTGCCAGCAGCGCCAACACAGGGCGTAATGAGCAGTTCTTC
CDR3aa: CASSANTGRNEQFF

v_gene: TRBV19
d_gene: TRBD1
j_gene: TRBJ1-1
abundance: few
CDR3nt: TGTGCCAGTAGCAGGACAGGCCGACTGTCTGAAGCTTTCTTT
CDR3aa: CASSRTGRLSEAFF

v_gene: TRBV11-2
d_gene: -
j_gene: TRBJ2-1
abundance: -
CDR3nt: TGTGCCAGCAGCTTAGTTCTCTCCTACAATGAGCAGTTCTTC
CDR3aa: CASSLVLSYNEQFF

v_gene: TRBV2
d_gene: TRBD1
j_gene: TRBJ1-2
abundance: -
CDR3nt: TGTGCCTCGTCAGGGACAGACCTATATGGCTACACCTTC
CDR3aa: CASSGTDLYGYTF

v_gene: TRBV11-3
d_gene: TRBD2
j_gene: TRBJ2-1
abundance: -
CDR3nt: TGTGCCAGCAGCTTAACACCGACTAGCGGGGGCTACAATGAGCAGTTCTTC
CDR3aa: CASSLTPTSGGYNEQFF

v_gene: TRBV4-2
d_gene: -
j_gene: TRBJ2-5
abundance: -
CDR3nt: TGTGCCAGCAGCCTCAGGGAGACCCAGTACTTC
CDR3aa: CASSLRETQYF

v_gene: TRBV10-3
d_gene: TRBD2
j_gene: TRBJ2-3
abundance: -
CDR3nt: TGTGCCATCGCCCCGGGACTACACACAGATACGCAGTATTTT
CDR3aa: CAIAPGLHTDTQYF

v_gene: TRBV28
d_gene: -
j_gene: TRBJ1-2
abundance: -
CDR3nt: TGTGCCAGCAGTTTAGTGGACAGTACTTATGGCTACACCTTC
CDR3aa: CASSLVDSTYGYTF

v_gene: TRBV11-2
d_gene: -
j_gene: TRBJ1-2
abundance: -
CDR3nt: TGTGCCAGCAGCTTAGATGGAGGGACGGGTGTTTATGGCTACACCTTC
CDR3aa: CASSLDGGTGVYGYTF

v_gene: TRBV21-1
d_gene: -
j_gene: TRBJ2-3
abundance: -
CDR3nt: TGTGCCAGCAGCAAAGAGCGGGTCTTCCGCACAGATACGCAGTATTTT
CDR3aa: CASSKERVFRTDTQYF

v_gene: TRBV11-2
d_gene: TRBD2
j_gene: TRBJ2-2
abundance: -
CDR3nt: TGTGCCAGCAGCCCGACGGCGGGAGGGAGAACCGGGGAGCTGTTTTTT
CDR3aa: CASSPTAGGRTGELFF

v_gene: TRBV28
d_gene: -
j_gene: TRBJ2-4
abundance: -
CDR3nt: TGTGCCAGCCGTAGCTACAAAAACATTCAGTACTTC
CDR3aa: CASRSYKNIQYF

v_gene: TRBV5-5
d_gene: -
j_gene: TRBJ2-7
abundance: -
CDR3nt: TGTGCCAGCAGCCCCCCCCAGACAACCTACGAGCAGTACTTC
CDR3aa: CASSPPQTTYEQYF

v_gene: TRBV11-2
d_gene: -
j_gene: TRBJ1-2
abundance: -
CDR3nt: TGTGCCAGCAGCCCAAATGGGGGGAGTGGTGGCTACACCTTC
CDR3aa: CASSPNGGSGGYTF

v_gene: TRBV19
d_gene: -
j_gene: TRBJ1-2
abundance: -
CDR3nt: TGTGCCAGTAGTATAGATCGGGCAGGGAGGACTAACTATGGCTACACCTTC
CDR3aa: CASSIDRAGRTNYGYTF

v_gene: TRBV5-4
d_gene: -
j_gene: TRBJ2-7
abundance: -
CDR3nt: TGTGCCAGCAGCTTAGGAGGGGGCGTAAAGGACGAGCAGTACTTC
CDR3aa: CASSLGGGVKDEQYF

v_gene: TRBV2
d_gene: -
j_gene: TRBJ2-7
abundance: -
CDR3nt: TGTGCCAGCGACGACAGGTCCTACGAGCAGTACTTC
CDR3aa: CASDDRSYEQYF

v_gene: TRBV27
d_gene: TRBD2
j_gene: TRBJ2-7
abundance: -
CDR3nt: TGTGCCAGCAGTGACTATGGACTAGCGGCCTCCTACGAGCAGTACTTC
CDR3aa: CASSDYGLAASYEQYF

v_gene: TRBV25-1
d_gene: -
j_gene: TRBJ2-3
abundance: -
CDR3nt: TGTGCCAGCAGTATGCCGGGAGATACGCAGTATTTT
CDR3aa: CASSMPGDTQYF

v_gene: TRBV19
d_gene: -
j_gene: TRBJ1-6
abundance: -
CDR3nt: TGTGCCAGTAGTATAGAGGACAATTATAATTCACCCCTCCACTTT
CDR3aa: CASSIEDNYNSPLHF

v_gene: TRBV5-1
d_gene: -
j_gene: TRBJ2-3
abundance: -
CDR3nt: TGCGCCAGCAGAAAAGGGGCCACAGATACGCAGTATTTT
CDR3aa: CASRKGATDTQYF

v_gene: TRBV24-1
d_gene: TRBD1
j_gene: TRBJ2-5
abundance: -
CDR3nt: TGTGCCACCAGTGATATGGGACAGGGGAAAGAGACCCAGTACTTC
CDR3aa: CATSDMGQGKETQYF

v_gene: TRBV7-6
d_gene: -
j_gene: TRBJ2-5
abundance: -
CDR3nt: TGTGCCAGCAGCTTACCTTACAGGGAAGAGACCCAGTACTTC
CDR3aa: CASSLPYREETQYF

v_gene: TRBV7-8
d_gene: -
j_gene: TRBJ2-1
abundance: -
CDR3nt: TGTGCCAGCAGCTTAGTACAGCAGTACAATGAGCAGTTCTTC
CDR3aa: CASSLVQQYNEQFF

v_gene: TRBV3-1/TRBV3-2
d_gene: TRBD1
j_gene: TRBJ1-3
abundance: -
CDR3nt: TGTGCCAGCAGCCTTTGGGACAGGGGAACTGGAAACACCATATATTTT
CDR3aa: CASSLWDRGTGNTIYF

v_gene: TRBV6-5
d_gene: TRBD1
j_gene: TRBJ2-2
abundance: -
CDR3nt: TGTGCCAGCAGTTCGGCATCCGGGACAGGTACCGGGGAGCTGTTTTTT
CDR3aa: CASSSASGTGTGELFF

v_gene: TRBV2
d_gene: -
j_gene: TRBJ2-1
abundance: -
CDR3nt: TGTGCCAGCAGTGAAGAGGGGAATGAGCAGTTCTTC
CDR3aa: CASSEEGNEQFF

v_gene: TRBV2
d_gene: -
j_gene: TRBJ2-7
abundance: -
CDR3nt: TGTGCCAGCAGTGTGAGAATCGTCCCCTACGAGCAGTACTTC
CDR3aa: CASSVRIVPYEQYF

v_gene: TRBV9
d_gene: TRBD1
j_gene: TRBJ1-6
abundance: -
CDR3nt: TGTGCCAGCAGCGCCCGGGACAGGGGGTCCTATAATTCACCCCTCCACTTT
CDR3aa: CASSARDRGSYNSPLHF

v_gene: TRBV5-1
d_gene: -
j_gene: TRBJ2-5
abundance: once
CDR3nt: TGCGCCAGCAGCTTGGCCGGAGGGAGCGGGGAGACCCAGTACTTC
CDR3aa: CASSLAGGSGETQYF

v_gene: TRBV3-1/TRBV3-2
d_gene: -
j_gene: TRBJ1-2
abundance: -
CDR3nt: TGTGCCAGCAGCCCGACAGGAGTAGGAGCACTCGACTATGGCTACACCTTC
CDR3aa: CASSPTGVGALDYGYTF

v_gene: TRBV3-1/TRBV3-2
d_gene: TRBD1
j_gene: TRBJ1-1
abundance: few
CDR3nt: TGTGCCAGCAGCCAAGGAACGGGACAGGCCGAAGCTTTCTTT
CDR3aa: CASSQGTGQAEAFF

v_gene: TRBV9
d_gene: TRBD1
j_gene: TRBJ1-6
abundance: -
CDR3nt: TGTGCCAGCAGCGAGGGGGCGAGGAATAATTCACCCCTCCACTTT
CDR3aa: CASSEGARNNSPLHF

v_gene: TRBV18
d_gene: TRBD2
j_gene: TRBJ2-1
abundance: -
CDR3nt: TGTGCCAGCTCACCCGGGACTAGCGGGTACAATGAGCAGTTCTTC
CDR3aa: CASSPGTSGYNEQFF

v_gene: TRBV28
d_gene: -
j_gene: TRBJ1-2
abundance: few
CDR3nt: TGTGCCAGCAGTCCCAGATTTAACTATGGCTACACCTTC
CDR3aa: CASSPRFNYGYTF

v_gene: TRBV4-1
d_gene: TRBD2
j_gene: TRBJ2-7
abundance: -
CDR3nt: TGCGCCAGCAGCCCAGTCGGGACTAGCGGTTCCTACGAGCAGTACTTC
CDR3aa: CASSPVGTSGSYEQYF

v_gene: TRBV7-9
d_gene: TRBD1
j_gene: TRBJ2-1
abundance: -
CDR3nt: TGTGCCAGCAGCCTGGACAGGGAGTTCTTC
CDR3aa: CASSLDREFF

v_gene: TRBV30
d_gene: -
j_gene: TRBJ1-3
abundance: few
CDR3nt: TGTGCCTGGAGGGCGGGTAGCTCTGGAAACACCATATATTTT
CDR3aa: CAWRAGSSGNTIYF

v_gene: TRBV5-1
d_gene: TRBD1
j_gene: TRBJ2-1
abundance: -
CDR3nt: TGCGCCAGCAGCCCGGGCCTACGCGACAGGGGCAATGAGCAGTTCTTC
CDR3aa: CASSPGLRDRGNEQFF

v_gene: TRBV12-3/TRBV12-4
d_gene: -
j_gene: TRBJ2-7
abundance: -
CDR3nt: TGTGCCAGCAGTTTAAGACAGTACGAGCAGTACTTC
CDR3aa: CASSLRQYEQYF

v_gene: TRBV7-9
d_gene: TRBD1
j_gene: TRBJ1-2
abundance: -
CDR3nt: TGTGCCAGCAGCCTCCCAGGACAGGGCGACTATGGCTACACCTTC
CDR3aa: CASSLPGQGDYGYTF

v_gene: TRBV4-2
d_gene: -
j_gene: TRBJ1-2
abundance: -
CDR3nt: TGTGCCAGCAGACCTCCAGTCCCCCAGGGATCCCCTCACTATGGCTACACCTTC
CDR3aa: CASRPPVPQGSPHYGYTF

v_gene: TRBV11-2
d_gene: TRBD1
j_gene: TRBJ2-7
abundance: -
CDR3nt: TGTGCCAGCAGCGTTCAGGGGGCGCGGTACGAGCAGTACTTC
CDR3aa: CASSVQGARYEQYF

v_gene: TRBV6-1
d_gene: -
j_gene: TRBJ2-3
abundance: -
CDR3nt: TGTGCCAGCACCTCTGGGGCTCGCACAGATACGCAGTATTTT
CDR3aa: CASTSGARTDTQYF

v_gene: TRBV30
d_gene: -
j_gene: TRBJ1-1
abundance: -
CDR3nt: TGTGCCTGGAGCCTCTCGCGCGGTGAAGCTTTCTTT
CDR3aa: CAWSLSRGEAFF

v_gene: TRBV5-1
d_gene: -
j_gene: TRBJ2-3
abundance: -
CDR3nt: TGCGCCAGCAGCTTTACAGGGTCTAGCACAGATACGCAGTATTTT
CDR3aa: CASSFTGSSTDTQYF

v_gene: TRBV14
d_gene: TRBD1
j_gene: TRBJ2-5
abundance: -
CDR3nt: TGTGCCAGCAGCGACCGGGACAGCTCCAAAGAGACCCAGTACTTC
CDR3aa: CASSDRDSSKETQYF

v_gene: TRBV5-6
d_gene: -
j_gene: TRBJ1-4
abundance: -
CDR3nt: TGTGCCAGCAGCTTTCTCTCGGGTGAAAAACTGTTTTTT
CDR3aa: CASSFLSGEKLFF

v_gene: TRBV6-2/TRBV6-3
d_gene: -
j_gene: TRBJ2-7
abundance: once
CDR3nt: TGTGCCAGCAGTTGGCGGGTGCTCGGGGAGCAGTACTTC
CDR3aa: CASSWRVLGEQYF

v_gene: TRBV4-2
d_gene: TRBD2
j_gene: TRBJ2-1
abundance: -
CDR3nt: TGTGCCAGCAGCGAAAGCGGGGGAGAACCCTACAATGAGCAGTTCTTC
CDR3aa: CASSESGGEPYNEQFF

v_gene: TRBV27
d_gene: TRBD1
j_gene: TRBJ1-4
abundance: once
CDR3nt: TGTGCCAGCAGTCACCTAAGGACAGGAGGGAACGAAAAACTGTTTTTT
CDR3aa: CASSHLRTGGNEKLFF

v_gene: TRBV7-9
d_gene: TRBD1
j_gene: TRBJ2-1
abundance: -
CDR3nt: TGTGCCAGCAGCCAGGGGGCTTCCTACAATGAGCAGTTCTTC
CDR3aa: CASSQGASYNEQFF

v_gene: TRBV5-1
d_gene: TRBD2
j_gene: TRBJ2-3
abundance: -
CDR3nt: TGCGCCAGCAGCTACCGGACCGGGGAGGGGCGAAATACGCAGTATTTT
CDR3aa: CASSYRTGEGRNTQYF

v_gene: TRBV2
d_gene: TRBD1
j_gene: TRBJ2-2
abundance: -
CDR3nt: TGTGCCAGCAGAACAGGGGCCGGGGAGCTGTTTTTT
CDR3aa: CASRTGAGELFF

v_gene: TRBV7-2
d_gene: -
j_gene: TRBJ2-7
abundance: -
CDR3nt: TGTGCCAGCAGCTTAGCGGGGATTAGCGTCTCCTCCTACGAGCAGTACTTC
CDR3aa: CASSLAGISVSSYEQYF

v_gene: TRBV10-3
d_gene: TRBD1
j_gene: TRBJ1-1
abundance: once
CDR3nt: TGTGCCATCAGACCCGGACAGGGATTGAACACTGAAGCTTTCTTT
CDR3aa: CAIRPGQGLNTEAFF